These T cell receptor beta chains were read from a single sample in a study of blood T cell repertoires in COVID-19. Method: immunoSEQ multiplex PCR; TCRdb's copy keeps in-frame clones and lacks some. This sample has approximately 82,000 clones, with roughly four fifths found just once. Sequenced: peripheral blood. These receptors were collected from a man between 50 and 59 years old with active or convalescent COVID-19. Both conserved end residues are part of each CDR3. D genes are given only for firm matches. Some rows have no size entry. The others give once, few or many, or a class for an expanded clone.

j_gene: TRBJ2-4
v_gene: TRBV4-3
abundance: NA
d_gene: TRBD2
CDR3aa: CASSHGGGLAGPKNIQYF
CDR3nt: TGCGCCAGCAGCCATGGTGGGGGACTAGCGGGTCCCAAAAACATTCAGTACTTC

j_gene: TRBJ2-1
v_gene: TRBV29-1
abundance: NA
d_gene: NA
CDR3aa: CSALTAYNEQFF
CDR3nt: TGCAGCGCCCTGACAGCCTACAATGAGCAGTTCTTC

j_gene: TRBJ2-7
v_gene: TRBV5-1
abundance: few
d_gene: TRBD1
CDR3aa: CASSLGQGKDEQYF
CDR3nt: TGCGCCAGCAGCTTGGGACAGGGAAAAGACGAGCAGTACTTC

j_gene: TRBJ2-2
v_gene: TRBV5-4
abundance: few
d_gene: TRBD2
CDR3aa: CASSLGPGLADTGELFF
CDR3nt: TGTGCCAGCAGCTTGGGGCCGGGACTAGCGGACACCGGGGAGCTGTTTTTT

j_gene: TRBJ2-3
v_gene: TRBV6-1
abundance: NA
d_gene: TRBD2
CDR3aa: CASSEGGRLAGATDTQYF
CDR3nt: TGTGCCAGCAGTGAAGGGGGCCGGCTAGCGGGCGCCACAGATACGCAGTATTTT

j_gene: TRBJ1-4
v_gene: TRBV6-4
abundance: NA
d_gene: TRBD1
CDR3aa: CASRTNRGSNEKLFF
CDR3nt: TGTGCCAGCAGGACAAACAGGGGTAGTAATGAAAAACTGTTTTTT

j_gene: TRBJ1-4
v_gene: TRBV28
abundance: NA
d_gene: TRBD1
CDR3aa: CASTPGRTGVEKLFF
CDR3nt: TGTGCCAGCACCCCTGGGAGGACAGGGGTCGAAAAACTGTTTTTT

j_gene: TRBJ1-5
v_gene: TRBV29-1
abundance: NA
d_gene: TRBD1
CDR3aa: CSVGQGVYQPQHF
CDR3nt: TGCAGCGTTGGACAGGGGGTTTACCAGCCCCAGCATTTT

j_gene: TRBJ2-3
v_gene: TRBV6-6
abundance: few
d_gene: TRBD2
CDR3aa: CASSYSMRRGGDTQYF
CDR3nt: TGTGCCAGCAGTTACTCGATGCGACGGGGGGGGGATACGCAGTATTTT

j_gene: TRBJ1-4
v_gene: TRBV5-1
abundance: NA
d_gene: TRBD1
CDR3aa: CASSLSGGNHEKLFF
CDR3nt: TGCGCCAGCAGCTTGTCAGGGGGTAATCATGAAAAACTGTTTTTT

j_gene: TRBJ2-1
v_gene: TRBV5-1
abundance: NA
d_gene: TRBD2
CDR3aa: CASSFAGGHDEQFF
CDR3nt: TGCGCCAGCAGTTTCGCGGGGGGGCACGATGAGCAGTTCTTC

j_gene: TRBJ2-3
v_gene: TRBV29-1
abundance: NA
d_gene: NA
CDR3aa: CSVEDRKRPADTQYF
CDR3nt: TGCAGCGTTGAAGATCGAAAGCGACCCGCAGATACGCAGTATTTT

j_gene: TRBJ1-4
v_gene: TRBV9
abundance: NA
d_gene: NA
CDR3aa: CASSVSSATNEKLFF
CDR3nt: TGTGCCAGCAGCGTCTCCAGCGCAACTAATGAAAAACTGTTTTTT

j_gene: TRBJ1-4
v_gene: TRBV21-1
abundance: NA
d_gene: NA
CDR3aa: CASSMGQGARATNEKLFF
CDR3nt: TGTGCCAGCAGCATGGGACAGGGGGCCCGGGCGACTAATGAAAAACTGTTTTTT

j_gene: TRBJ1-2
v_gene: TRBV7-2
abundance: NA
d_gene: NA
CDR3aa: CASSPPGQGGIYGYTF
CDR3nt: TGTGCCAGCAGCCCACCCGGGCAGGGAGGGATCTATGGCTACACCTTC

j_gene: TRBJ1-2
v_gene: TRBV19
abundance: few
d_gene: NA
CDR3aa: CASSIDSYGYTF
CDR3nt: TGTGCCAGTAGTATCGACAGCTATGGCTACACCTTC

j_gene: TRBJ1-2
v_gene: TRBV24-1
abundance: once
d_gene: NA
CDR3aa: CATMMGGERANYGYTF
CDR3nt: TGTGCCACGATGATGGGGGGGGAAAGAGCTAACTATGGCTACACCTTC

j_gene: TRBJ1-4
v_gene: TRBV7-9
abundance: NA
d_gene: NA
CDR3aa: CASSPGSLRAGTNEKLFF
CDR3nt: TGTGCCAGCAGCCCAGGCAGTTTGCGGGCCGGCACTAATGAAAAACTGTTTTTT

j_gene: TRBJ2-2
v_gene: TRBV10-2
abundance: few
d_gene: TRBD1
CDR3aa: CASKRTGENTGELFF
CDR3nt: TGCGCCAGCAAGAGAACAGGGGAGAACACCGGGGAGCTGTTTTTT

j_gene: TRBJ2-3
v_gene: TRBV7-8
abundance: NA
d_gene: TRBD2
CDR3aa: CASSSGLHTDTQYF
CDR3nt: TGTGCCAGCAGCTCGGGACTACACACAGATACGCAGTATTTT

j_gene: TRBJ2-5
v_gene: TRBV2
abundance: NA
d_gene: TRBD1
CDR3aa: CASSDQGAGETQYF
CDR3nt: TGTGCCAGCAGTGACCAGGGGGCGGGAGAGACCCAGTACTTC

j_gene: TRBJ1-5
v_gene: TRBV5-4
abundance: NA
d_gene: TRBD1
CDR3aa: CASSPTGTNQPQHF
CDR3nt: TGTGCCAGCAGCCCGACAGGGACCAATCAGCCCCAGCATTTT

j_gene: TRBJ1-6
v_gene: TRBV5-1
abundance: NA
d_gene: NA
CDR3aa: CASSLLNSPLHF
CDR3nt: TGCGCCAGCAGCTTGCTTAATTCACCCCTCCACTTT

j_gene: TRBJ1-5
v_gene: TRBV5-1
abundance: NA
d_gene: NA
CDR3aa: CASSLDSQPQHF
CDR3nt: TGCGCCAGCAGCTTGGATAGTCAGCCCCAGCATTTT

j_gene: TRBJ1-6
v_gene: TRBV5-1
abundance: NA
d_gene: TRBD1
CDR3aa: CASSGGGQGHLNSPLHF
CDR3nt: TGCGCCAGCAGCGGAGGGGGACAGGGCCATCTCAATTCACCCCTCCACTTT

j_gene: TRBJ1-1
v_gene: TRBV6-5
abundance: NA
d_gene: TRBD1
CDR3aa: CASSPQGARTEAFF
CDR3nt: TGTGCCAGCAGTCCGCAGGGGGCGCGCACTGAAGCTTTCTTT